The 20 T cell receptor beta chains below all came from one sample that was sequenced in a study of cytomegalovirus exposure and HLA in healthy donors. Method: immunoSEQ multiplex PCR; TCRdb's copy keeps in-frame clones and lacks some. The table has approximately 190,000 clones, more than 80% seen once; the top ten hold approximately 7%. The sample comprised PBMCs. Every receptor here comes from a man between 18 and 35 years old in good health and CMV-seropositive.

The chain employs TRBV7-2 and TRBJ1-3; D perhaps matches TRBD1 (6 bases). V shed 5 bases and J shed 2 bases, with 13 bases lying between them. This CDR3 is 15 amino acids long. Germline CDR1 and CDR2: SGHTA and FQGNSA. CDR3 DNA sequence: TGTGCCAGCAGCACGGACAGTGGCCCTGGAAACACCATATATTTT. Its protein product is CASSTDSGPGNTIYF. The full variable domain, its missing parts supplied by reference TRBV7-2 and TRBJ1-3, is GAGVSQSPSNKVTEKGKDVELRCDPISGHTALYWYRQSLGQGLEFLIYFQGNSAPDKSGLPSDRFSAERTGGSVSTLTIQRTQQEDSAVYLCASSTDSGPGNTIYFGEGSWLTVV.

The chain recombines TRBV6-1 with TRBJ2-5, with D possibly TRBD2 on 6 matching bases. V shed 2 bases and J shed 1 base, with 11 bases lying between them. CDR3 length: 15 residues. The germline V gene has CDR1 MNHNS and CDR2 SASEGT. The CDR3 reads CASSESRGTQETQYF. Written as DNA, the CDR3 is TGTGCCAGCAGTGAATCCCGGGGGACCCAAGAGACCCAGTACTTC.

The chain carries TRBV5-6 and TRBJ2-7, with 11 bases lining up with TRBD1. Germline assignment: CDR1 SGHDT and CDR2 YYEEEE. V shed 2 bases, J shed 6 bases, and the junction held 4 bases outside the gene matches. CDR3 length equals 14 residues. The CDR3 DNA reads TGTGCCAGCAGCTTCACGGACAGGGGGCTCGAGCAGTACTTC. Encoded protein: CASSFTDRGLEQYF.

The V and J genes are TRBV7-9 and TRBJ2-7; 10 bases map to TRBD1. V trimming: 3 bases; J trimming: 2 bases; junction bases outside the gene matches: 4. The CDR3 is 15 amino acids. Germline values: CDR1 SEHNR, CDR2 FQNEAQ (reference sequence). CDR3 residues: CASSFRTGGTYEQYF. Written as DNA, the CDR3 is TGTGCCAGCAGCTTCCGGACAGGGGGTACCTACGAGCAGTACTTC.

The chain carries TRBV27 and TRBJ2-7, with D perhaps TRBD1 (6 bases). The CDR3 spans 13 residues. Germline CDR1 is MNHEY and CDR2 is SMNVEV (reference sequence). V dropped 7 bases and J dropped 5 bases, with 15 bases sitting between them. The CDR3 is CASTRGSLDEQYF. DNA for the CDR3: TGTGCCAGCACCAGGGGCTCCCTCGACGAGCAGTACTTC.

This clone was recorded once. The chain employs TRBV5-1 and TRBJ2-7, with D perhaps matching TRBD1 (6 bases). V lost 1 base and J lost 3, with 8 bases in between. Germline CDR1 SGHRS, CDR2 YFSETQ. CDR3 length: 13 residues. The CDR3, as DNA: TGCGCCAGCAGCTTGACAGGGCACTACGAGCAGTACTTC. It yields the protein CASSLTGHYEQYF.

The J gene is TRBJ2-7, the V gene TRBV11-2, with 11 bases aligning to TRBD1. In germline, CDR1 is SGHAT, CDR2 FQNNGV. The CDR3 has 16 residues. V lost 7 bases, J lost 7 bases, and 15 bases stayed unmatched. CDR3: CASNELNGQGAREQYF. CDR3 nucleotide sequence: TGTGCCAGCAACGAACTCAACGGACAGGGGGCAAGGGAGCAGTACTTC.

This clone was seen a single time. The rearrangement uses TRBV29-1 and TRBJ2-5; tentative D call: TRBD2 (6 bases). The CDR3 length is 11 residues. The V end was cut by 4 bases, the J end by 5 bases, with 8 bases between. CDR1 is SQVTM and CDR2 is ANQGSEA in the germline V gene. The CDR3 bases are TGCAGCGTTGGGGCGGGGGAGACCCAGTACTTC. Translating gives CSVGAGETQYF. Full variable domain (outside the CDR3, taken from reference TRBV29-1 and TRBJ2-5): SAVISQKPSRDICQRGTSLTIQCQVDSQVTMMFWYRQQPGQSLTLIATANQGSEATYESGFVIDKFPISRPNLTFSTLTVSNMSPEDSSIYLCSVGAGETQYFGPGTRLLVL.

This clone occurred a few times. V usage is TRBV19 and J usage is TRBJ2-2; TRBD2 matches at 7 bases. Germline CDR1 is LNHDA and CDR2 is SQIVND (reference sequence). V lost 0 bases and J lost 6; bases outside the gene matches: 10. The CDR3 loop spans 17 amino acids. In DNA, the CDR3 is TGTGCCAGTAGTATAGATCTTAGCGGGTGGTCAGCCGGGGAGCTGTTTTTT. Translated: CASSIDLSGWSAGELFF.

The table lists this clone with a count of one. The J gene is TRBJ2-3, the V gene TRBV21-1; the table gives TRBD2 as D, unverified against the DNA. TRBV21-1 is described as a pseudogene. This CDR3 comprises 19 residues. The CDR3 loop is CASSKEFSALILRTDTQYF. The CDR3 DNA reads TGTGCCAGCAGCAAAGAATTTAGCGCCCTGATTCTACGCACAGATACGCAGTATTTT.

The rearrangement joins TRBV28 to TRBJ2-7; D might be TRBD1 (6 bases). This CDR3 comprises 16 residues. The V end lost 5 bases, the J end lost 1 base, and 18 bases lay between the germline ends. Looked up from germline, CDR1 is MDHEN and CDR2 is SYDVKM. The CDR3 spells CASSPLYSGQSYEQYF. The DNA of the CDR3 is TGTGCCAGCAGTCCCTTGTACTCGGGACAATCCTACGAGCAGTACTTC.

This clone showed up just a few times. The chain uses TRBV13 and TRBJ2-3; 9 bases fit TRBD2. Germline V lookup: CDR1 PRHDT, CDR2 FYEKMQ (reference sequence). J was trimmed by 3 bases and V by 5 bases; bases with no gene match: 12. This CDR3 region has 17 residues. This CDR3 is CASSPPYPGLATDTQYF. The CDR3 nucleotides are TGTGCCAGCAGCCCGCCCTACCCGGGACTAGCAACAGATACGCAGTATTTT.

This clone appeared once. This chain links TRBV15 with TRBJ2-2, with 8 positions matching TRBD2. There are 17 residues in the CDR3. From germline, CDR1 is LNHNV and CDR2 YYDKDF (reference sequence). The J segment lost 1 base and the V segment lost 2 bases, leaving 6 bases of the junction unmatched. The CDR3 loop is CATSRTREGGNTGELFF. Written as DNA, the CDR3 is TGTGCCACCAGCAGAACCCGGGAGGGAGGGAACACCGGGGAGCTGTTTTTT.

The chain joins TRBV6-5 to TRBJ1-2; the D is unclear. CDR3 length: 15 residues. The V gene's germline CDR1 is MNHEY and CDR2 SVGAGI. The V gene lost 2 bases and the J gene lost 7 bases, with 17 bases spanning the gap. The CDR3 DNA is TGTGCCAGCAGTTACATCGGCTATGGCAGCGGTGGCTACACCTTC. Translation gives CASSYIGYGSGGYTF.

The J gene is TRBJ2-7, the V gene TRBV18; TRBD2 matches at 12 bases. Germline V gene lookup returns CDR1 KGHSH and CDR2 LQKENI. There are 14 residues in the CDR3. Unmatched junction bases numbered 5, after V lost 6 bases and J lost 5 bases. The CDR3 sequence is CASSGTSGPNEQYF. CDR3 sequence (DNA): TGTGCCAGCTCCGGGACTAGCGGGCCGAACGAGCAGTACTTC.

This clone was recorded a few times. The genes are TRBV28 and TRBJ2-3; D ambiguous. V shed 6 bases and J shed 1 base, with 11 bases lying between them. Germline CDR1 and CDR2: MDHEN and SYDVKM. CDR3 length equals 14 residues. CDR3 amino acids: CASSLDGRTDTQYF. CDR3 DNA sequence: TGTGCCAGCAGCCTAGACGGCCGCACAGATACGCAGTATTTT.

Here the CDR3 DNA reads TGTGCCAGCAGTGAAGTTTATACCGTTGGCAGAAAGAATCAGCCCCAGCATTTT. This gives the protein CASSEVYTVGRKNQPQHF. This chain joins TRBV25-1 and TRBJ1-5; D not certain. CDR3 length equals 18 residues. V lost 2 bases and J lost 4, with 21 bases in between. Germline CDR1 reads MGHDK; CDR2 reads SYGVNS.

This chain connects TRBV7-2 to TRBJ1-4; D remains unclear. CDR1 and CDR2 (germline): SGHTA, FQGNSA. This CDR3 comprises 16 residues. V was pared by 2 bases and J by 4 bases, with 14 bases between. CDR3 residues: CASSLMGRTSNEKLFF. The CDR3 DNA follows: TGTGCCAGCAGCTTAATGGGTAGAACTAGTAATGAAAAACTGTTTTTT.

The chain employs TRBV19 and TRBJ2-1, with a tentative D call TRBD2 (5 bases). With 8 bases removed from V and 0 bases from J, the gap between germline ends came to 14 bases. The CDR3 covers 15 residues. Germline CDR1 reads LNHDA; CDR2 reads SQIVND (reference sequence). The DNA of the CDR3 is TGTGCCAGTGGGGAGCTTGCGAGCTCCTACAATGAGCAGTTCTTC. Protein product: CASGELASSYNEQFF.

The rearrangement uses TRBV19 and TRBJ1-4; possible D gene TRBD1, 6 bases. The V end lost 6 bases, the J end lost 3 bases, and 14 bases lay between the germline ends. The CDR3 sequence is 15 residues long. Per germline, CDR1 LNHDA and CDR2 SQIVND (reference sequence). The CDR3 sequence is CASSQQGTPNEKLFF. In DNA, the CDR3 is TGTGCCAGTAGCCAACAGGGAACGCCTAATGAAAAACTGTTTTTT. Full variable domain (rest looked up from reference TRBV19 and TRBJ1-4): DGGITQSPKYLFRKEGQNVTLSCEQNLNHDAMYWYRQDPGQGLRLIYYSQIVNDFQKGDIAEGYSVSREKKESFPLTVTSAQKNPTAFYLCASSQQGTPNEKLFFGSGTQLSVL.